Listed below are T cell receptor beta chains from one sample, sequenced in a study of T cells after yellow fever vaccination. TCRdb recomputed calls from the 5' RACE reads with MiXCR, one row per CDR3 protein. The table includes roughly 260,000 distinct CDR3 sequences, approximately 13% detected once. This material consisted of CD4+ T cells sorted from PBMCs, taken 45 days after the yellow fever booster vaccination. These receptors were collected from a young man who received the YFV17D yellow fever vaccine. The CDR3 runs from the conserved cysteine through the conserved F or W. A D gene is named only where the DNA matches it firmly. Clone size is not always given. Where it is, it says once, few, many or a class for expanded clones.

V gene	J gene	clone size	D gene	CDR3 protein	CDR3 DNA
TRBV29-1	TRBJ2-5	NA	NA	CSVGQPQETQYF	TGCAGCGTTGGTCAGCCTCAAGAGACCCAGTACTTC
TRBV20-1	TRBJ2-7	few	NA	CSARDPTGMWSYEQYF	TGCAGTGCTAGAGATCCGACAGGAATGTGGTCCTACGAGCAGTACTTC
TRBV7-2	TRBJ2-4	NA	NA	CASSPEVGKNIQYF	TGTGCCAGCAGCCCAGAGGTCGGAAAAAACATTCAGTACTTC
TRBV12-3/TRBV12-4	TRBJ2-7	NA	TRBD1	CASSASGGAPYEQYF	TGTGCCAGCAGTGCCTCAGGGGGCGCGCCCTACGAGCAGTACTTC
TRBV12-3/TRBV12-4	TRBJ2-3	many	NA	CASSLSVSDSSTDTQYF	TGTGCCAGCAGTTTGTCGGTCAGTGACTCTAGCACAGATACGCAGTATTTT
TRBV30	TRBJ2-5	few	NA	CAWSVSVQETQYF	TGTGCCTGGAGTGTTAGCGTCCAAGAGACCCAGTACTTC
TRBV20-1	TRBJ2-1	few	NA	CSARDLTGPNYNEQFF	TGCAGTGCTAGAGATCTCACCGGACCCAACTACAATGAGCAGTTCTTC
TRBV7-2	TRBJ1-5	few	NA	CASSLVDGNQPQHF	TGTGCCAGCAGCTTAGTGGACGGGAATCAGCCCCAGCATTTT
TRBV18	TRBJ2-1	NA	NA	CASSTATSNEQFF	TGTGCCAGCTCTACGGCAACATCCAATGAGCAGTTCTTC
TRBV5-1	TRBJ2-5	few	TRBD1	CASSLHGQGGQETQYF	TGCGCCAGCAGCTTGCATGGACAGGGAGGACAAGAGACCCAGTACTTC
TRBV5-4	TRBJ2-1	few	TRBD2	CASSLPGLAGNEQFF	TGTGCCAGCAGCCTGCCGGGACTAGCGGGAAATGAGCAGTTCTTC
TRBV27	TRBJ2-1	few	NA	CASSPPGVDEQFF	TGTGCCAGCAGCCCCCCGGGGGTGGATGAGCAGTTCTTC
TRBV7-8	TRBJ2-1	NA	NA	CASSLASGPPAGEQFF	TGTGCCAGCAGCTTAGCCTCGGGACCCCCGGCCGGGGAGCAGTTCTTC
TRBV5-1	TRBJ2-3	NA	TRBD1	CASSFGQGFTDTQYF	TGCGCCAGCAGCTTTGGACAGGGATTCACAGATACGCAGTATTTT
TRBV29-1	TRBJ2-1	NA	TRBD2	CSVLRLAGDNEQFF	TGCAGCGTACTAAGACTAGCGGGAGATAATGAGCAGTTCTTC
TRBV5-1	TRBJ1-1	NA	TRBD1	CASSLASGQGIEAFF	TGCGCCAGCAGCTTGGCCTCAGGACAGGGCATTGAAGCTTTCTTT
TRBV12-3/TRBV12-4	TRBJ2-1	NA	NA	CASSLARTGYSYNEQFF	TGTGCCAGCAGTTTAGCCCGAACAGGGTACTCCTACAATGAGCAGTTCTTC
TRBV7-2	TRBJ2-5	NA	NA	CASGRIVEETQYF	TGTGCCAGCGGCCGTATCGTGGAAGAGACCCAGTACTTC
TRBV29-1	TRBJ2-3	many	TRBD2	CSRPTSGGDTQYF	TGCAGCCGGCCGACTAGCGGTGGGGATACGCAGTATTTT
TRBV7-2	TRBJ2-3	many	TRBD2	CASSLSTSGSGVQYF	TGTGCCAGCAGCTTAAGTACTAGCGGGAGCGGAGTGCAGTATTTT
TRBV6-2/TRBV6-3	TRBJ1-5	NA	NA	CASSYTEGTADQPQHF	TGTGCCAGCAGTTACACCGAAGGGACGGCCGATCAGCCCCAGCATTTT
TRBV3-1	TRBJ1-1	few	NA	CASSQDGGARTEAFF	TGTGCCAGCAGCCAAGACGGGGGGGCACGCACTGAAGCTTTCTTT